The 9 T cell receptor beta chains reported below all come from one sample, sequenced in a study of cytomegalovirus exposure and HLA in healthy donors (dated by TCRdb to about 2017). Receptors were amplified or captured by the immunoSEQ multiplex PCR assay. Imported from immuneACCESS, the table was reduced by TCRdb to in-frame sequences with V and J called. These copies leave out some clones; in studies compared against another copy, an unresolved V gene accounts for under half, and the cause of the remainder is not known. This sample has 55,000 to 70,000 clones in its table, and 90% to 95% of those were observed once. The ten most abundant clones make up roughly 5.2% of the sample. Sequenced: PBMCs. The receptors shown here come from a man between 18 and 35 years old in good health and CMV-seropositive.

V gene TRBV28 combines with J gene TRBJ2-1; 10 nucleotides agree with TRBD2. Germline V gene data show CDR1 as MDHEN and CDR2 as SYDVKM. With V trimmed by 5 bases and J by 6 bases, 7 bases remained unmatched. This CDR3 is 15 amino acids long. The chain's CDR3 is CASSVTSGTFNEQFF. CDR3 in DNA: TGTGCCAGCAGTGTCACTAGCGGGACTTTCAATGAGCAGTTCTTC.

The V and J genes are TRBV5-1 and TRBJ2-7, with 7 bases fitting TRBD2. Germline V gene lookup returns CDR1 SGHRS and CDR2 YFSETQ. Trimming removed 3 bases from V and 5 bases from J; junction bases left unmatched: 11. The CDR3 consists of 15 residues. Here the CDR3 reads CASSSGGLAENEQYF. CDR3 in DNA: TGCGCCAGCAGCTCTGGCGGCCTAGCGGAGAACGAGCAGTACTTC.

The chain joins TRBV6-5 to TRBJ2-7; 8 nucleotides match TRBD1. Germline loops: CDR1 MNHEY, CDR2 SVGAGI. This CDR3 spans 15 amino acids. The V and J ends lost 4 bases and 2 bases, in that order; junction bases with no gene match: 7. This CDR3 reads CASSLTQGDPYEQYF. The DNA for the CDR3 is TGTGCCAGCAGTTTGACACAGGGGGACCCCTACGAGCAGTACTTC.

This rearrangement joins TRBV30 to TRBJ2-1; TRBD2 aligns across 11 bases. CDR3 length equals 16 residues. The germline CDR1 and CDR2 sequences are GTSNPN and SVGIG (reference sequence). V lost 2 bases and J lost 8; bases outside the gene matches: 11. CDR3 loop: CAWSPLSGRAWDEQFF. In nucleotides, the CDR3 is TGTGCCTGGAGTCCTCTTAGCGGGAGGGCGTGGGATGAGCAGTTCTTC.

In DNA, the CDR3 is TGTGCCAGCAGCCTAAGGGGAGGACAATTCGCTAATGAAAAACTGTTTTTT. Translated: CASSLRGGQFANEKLFF. The V and J genes are TRBV7-3 and TRBJ1-4, with a weak D call TRBD1 (5 bases). The CDR3 length is 17 residues. Trimming shortened V by 5 bases and J by 3 bases, and 19 bases separated the two germline ends. CDR1 and CDR2 (germline): SGHTA, FQGTGA.

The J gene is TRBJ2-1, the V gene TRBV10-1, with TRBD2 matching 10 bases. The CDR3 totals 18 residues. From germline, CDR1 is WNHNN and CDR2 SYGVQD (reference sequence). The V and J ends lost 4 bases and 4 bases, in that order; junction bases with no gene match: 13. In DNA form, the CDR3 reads TGCGCCAGCAGTGCCAGGTCGAGCGGGAGGGTGCGGTACAATGAGCAGTTCTTC. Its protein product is CASSARSSGRVRYNEQFF.

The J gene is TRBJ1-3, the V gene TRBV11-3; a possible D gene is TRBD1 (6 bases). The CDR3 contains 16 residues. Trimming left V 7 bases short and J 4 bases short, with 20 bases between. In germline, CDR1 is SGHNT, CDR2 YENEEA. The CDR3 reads CASTLRTGSAGNTIYF. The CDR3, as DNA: TGTGCCAGCACCCTTAGAACAGGGTCAGCAGGAAACACCATATATTTT.

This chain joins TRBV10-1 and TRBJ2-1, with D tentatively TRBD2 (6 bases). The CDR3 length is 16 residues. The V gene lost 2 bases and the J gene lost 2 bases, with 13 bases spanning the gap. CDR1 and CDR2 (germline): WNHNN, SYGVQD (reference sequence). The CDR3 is CASSEGKRATYNEQFF. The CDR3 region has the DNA TGCGCCAGCAGTGAGGGTAAGCGGGCGACCTACAATGAGCAGTTCTTC.

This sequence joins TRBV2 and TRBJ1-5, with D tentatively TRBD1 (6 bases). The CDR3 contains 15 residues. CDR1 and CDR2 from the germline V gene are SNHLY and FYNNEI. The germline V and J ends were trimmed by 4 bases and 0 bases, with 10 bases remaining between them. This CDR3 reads CASSADRNSNQPQHF. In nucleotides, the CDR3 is TGTGCCAGCAGTGCCGACAGGAATAGCAATCAGCCCCAGCATTTT.